This T cell receptor (beta chain) originates from a study of OX40 agonist ivuxolimab in advanced cancers. Study-level information: An anti-OX40 (CD134) antibody with agonistic activity, ivuxolimab, was administered to patients.

Researchers took blood at baseline, on cycle 4 day 1, and on cycle 7 day 1. Assay used: immunoSEQ multiplex PCR; TCRdb lists only in-frame clones, some missing. The sample holds more than 75,000 clones, about nine tenths seen once. Trimming removed 5 bases from V and 3 bases from J; junction bases left unmatched: 10. The CDR3 extends over 16 amino acids. The germline CDR1 and CDR2 sequences are MDHEN and SYDVKM. Sequenced material: CD4+ or CD8+ T cells sorted from blood, taken in a trial of the OX40 agonist ivuxolimab. The sequence came from an adult with an advanced solid tumor such as melanoma, head and neck, liver or kidney cancer. The chain uses TRBV28 and TRBJ2-7, with 10 positions matching TRBD2. The CDR3 nucleotides read TGTGCCAGCAGTCCCCGGGGGAGCGGGAGGGGCTACGAGCAGTACTTC. The encoded protein is CASSPRGSGRGYEQYF.